The clone carrying this TCR beta chain came up a few times. TCRdb fed the RT-PCR reads into MiXCR, producing one record per CDR3 protein. This sample has about 680,000 distinct CDR3 sequences; 12% to 15% occur once, and the top ten carry 3.6%. V lost 0 bases and J lost 5; bases outside the gene matches: 9. The CDR3 loop spans 17 amino acids. Per germline, CDR1 LGHNA and CDR2 YNFKEQ. The sequence came from a female donor in good health, serving as a healthy control. What was sequenced was memory CD4+ T cells from blood. The chain combines TRBV4-2 with TRBJ2-3, with 9 bases matching TRBD2. The CDR3 is CASSQERAGGGLDTQYF. The CDR3 DNA sequence: TGTGCCAGCAGCCAAGAGCGAGCGGGAGGAGGGCTAGATACGCAGTATTTT.